These 3 T cell receptor beta chains were sequenced from one sample in a study of blood T cell repertoires in COVID-19. TCRdb's table, derived via immunoSEQ multiplex PCR, lists solely in-frame clones and lacks some. The table lists about 220,000 clones, about 82% of them singletons. Material: peripheral blood. These receptors were collected from a woman aged 70-85 years with COVID-19, enrolled during active disease.

CDR3 coding DNA: TGTGCCAGCAGCTCTCACAGGGGAAGCGAGCAGTACTTC. Translation: CASSSHRGSEQYF. The chain combines TRBV7-3 with TRBJ2-7; 7 bases map to TRBD1. Germline assignment: CDR1 SGHTA and CDR2 FQGTGA. This CDR3 has 13 residues. V dropped 4 bases and J dropped 6; count of bases not matched to a gene: 6.

J is TRBJ1-5 and V is TRBV19, with 7 bases matching TRBD1. This CDR3 comprises 16 residues. Germline V gives CDR1 LNHDA, CDR2 SQIVND (reference sequence). J lost 1 base, V lost 8 bases, and 11 bases had no gene match. The CDR3 nucleotides read TGTGCCAGTTCGTCGGGGACAGCATTGAGCAATCAGCCCCAGCATTTT. Encoded protein: CASSSGTALSNQPQHF.

V gene TRBV6-5 combines with J gene TRBJ2-3, with 10 bases fitting TRBD2. The trim removed 6 bases at V and 12 bases at J, leaving 12 bases unmatched. Germline lookup yields CDR1 MNHEY and CDR2 SVGAGI. The CDR3 contains 14 residues. CDR3 bases: TGTGCCAGCAGGGGTAGCGGGGGGCCCCTCCTACAGTATTTT. Amino acids: CASRGSGGPLLQYF.